Below, one TCR beta chain is given with its context. As yet, its antigen is unknown. This entry is derived from a study of monozygotic twins with inflammatory bowel disease. No sorting of T cells preceded isolation of total RNA from whole blood. Per TCR library, 3,500 to 4,000 ng of total RNA was used. For both chains, the TCRalpha and TCRbeta cDNA went through two nested PCRs of approximately 16 and 10 cycles. TCRdb derives one entry per CDR3 protein from the 5' RACE reads, leaving out DNA. The sample includes some 99,000 distinct CDR3 sequences. CDR3 size: 16 residues. Germline values: CDR1 SNHLY, CDR2 FYNNEI. Study-wide findings and caveats: T cell subtypes that differed could not be told apart.

Sequenced material: blood. The rearrangement uses TRBV2 and TRBJ1-4; TCRdb designates TRBD1, a call that cannot be tested without DNA. The source is a human donor with ulcerative colitis or Crohn's disease, or a healthy co-twin of an affected twin (not recorded which). CDR3 region: CASSDSRGLTNEKLFF.